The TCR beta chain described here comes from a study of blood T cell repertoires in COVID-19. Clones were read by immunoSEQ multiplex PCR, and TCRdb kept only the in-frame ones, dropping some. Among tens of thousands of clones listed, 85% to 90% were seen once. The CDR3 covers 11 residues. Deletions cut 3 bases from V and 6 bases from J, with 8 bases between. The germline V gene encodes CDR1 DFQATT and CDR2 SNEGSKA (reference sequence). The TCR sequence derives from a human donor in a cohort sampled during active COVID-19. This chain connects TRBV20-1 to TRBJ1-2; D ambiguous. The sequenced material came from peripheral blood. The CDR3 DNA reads TGCAGTGCTAGTGAGAGGCATGGCTACACCTTC. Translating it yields CSASERHGYTF.